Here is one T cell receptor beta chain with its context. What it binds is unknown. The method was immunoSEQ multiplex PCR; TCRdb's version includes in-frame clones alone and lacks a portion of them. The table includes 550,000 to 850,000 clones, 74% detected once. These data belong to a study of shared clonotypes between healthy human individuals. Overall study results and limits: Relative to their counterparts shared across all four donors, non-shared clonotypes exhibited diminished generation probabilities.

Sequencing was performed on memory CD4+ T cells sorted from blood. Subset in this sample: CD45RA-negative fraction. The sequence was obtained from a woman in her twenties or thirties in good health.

DNA for the CDR3: TGTGCCAGCAGTGGAGACAGAAACAGACTCAACTATGGCTACACCTTC. Its translation: CASSGDRNRLNYGYTF. The chain is built from TRBV6-1 and TRBJ1-2, with D maybe TRBD1 (5 bases). The CDR3 covers 16 residues. CDR1 is MNHNS and CDR2 is SASEGT in the germline V gene. Trimming removed 4 bases at V and 2 bases at J, with 17 bases between.